These T cell receptor beta chains were read from a single sample in a study of OX40 agonist ivuxolimab in advanced cancers. TCRdb keeps only in-frame clones here, not all; method: immunoSEQ multiplex PCR. The sample lists some 74,000 clones; less than 95% were seen once. The input for sequencing was CD4+ or CD8+ T cells sorted from blood, taken in a trial of the OX40 agonist ivuxolimab. These receptors all come from an adult with an advanced solid tumor such as melanoma, head and neck, liver or kidney cancer. Each CDR3 is given with its conserved first and last residue. The D gene is left open where the match is weak. Expanded clones are given a class, and other clones once, few, many or no size at all.

size	J	V	D	CDR3	DNA
NA	TRBJ1-5	TRBV28	NA	CASISDEGQPQHF	TGTGCCAGCATCTCTGACGAAGGGCAGCCCCAGCATTTT
many	TRBJ2-2	TRBV6-1	NA	CASSGLVGELFF	TGTGCCAGCAGTGGCCTTGTGGGGGAGCTGTTTTTT
NA	TRBJ1-5	TRBV30	NA	CAWSSSRGPGSQPQHF	TGTGCCTGGAGTTCTTCGCGGGGTCCGGGTTCTCAGCCCCAGCATTTT
NA	TRBJ1-2	TRBV6-5	TRBD1	CASGTGRFFGYTF	TGTGCCAGCGGGACAGGGCGATTCTTTGGCTACACCTTC
once	TRBJ2-2	TRBV28	TRBD1	CASKTDRVGTGELFF	TGTGCCAGCAAAACGGACAGGGTGGGCACCGGGGAGCTGTTTTTT
NA	TRBJ2-1	TRBV10-1	TRBD1	CASSRQGAYNEQFF	TGCGCCAGCAGCCGACAGGGGGCCTACAATGAGCAGTTCTTC
once	TRBJ1-2	TRBV5-6	NA	CASTLGRVDYGYTF	TGTGCCAGCACCCTGGGCCGGGTGGACTATGGCTACACCTTC
NA	TRBJ1-6	TRBV7-8	TRBD1	CASKETRDRNSPLHF	TGTGCCAGCAAGGAAACCCGGGACAGGAATTCACCCCTCCACTTT
NA	TRBJ1-1	TRBV11-2	NA	CASRPAAGGVNTEAFF	TGTGCCAGCAGGCCCGCCGCGGGGGGCGTTAACACTGAAGCTTTCTTT
NA	TRBJ1-1	TRBV19	NA	CASTLRGNTEAFF	TGTGCCAGTACCCTGAGGGGGAACACTGAAGCTTTCTTT
NA	TRBJ2-1	TRBV14	TRBD2	CASSQSPRLAEWGVDEQFF	TGTGCCAGCAGCCAATCCCCCCGACTAGCCGAGTGGGGGGTCGATGAGCAGTTCTTC
few	TRBJ1-1	TRBV19	TRBD1	CASSRQGGTEAFF	TGTGCCAGTAGTCGACAGGGAGGGACTGAAGCTTTCTTT
NA	TRBJ1-5	TRBV6-6	NA	CASSYPARGQPQHF	TGTGCCAGCAGTTACCCCGCTCGGGGTCAGCCCCAGCATTTT
NA	TRBJ1-6	TRBV5-6	NA	CASSLDSAAPNSPLHF	TGTGCCAGCAGCTTGGACAGTGCAGCACCCAATTCACCCCTCCACTTT
NA	TRBJ2-2	TRBV21-1	NA	CASSYSKAGGSNTGELFF	TGTGCCAGCAGCTACTCCAAAGCGGGGGGCTCGAACACCGGGGAGCTGTTTTTT
NA	TRBJ2-1	TRBV4-1	NA	CASSQAPGAGSYNEQFF	TGCGCCAGCAGCCAGGCCCCGGGAGCGGGCTCCTACAATGAGCAGTTCTTC
NA	TRBJ1-5	TRBV19	TRBD1	CASSQGAQQPQHF	TGTGCCAGTAGTCAGGGGGCCCAGCAGCCCCAGCATTTT
NA	TRBJ2-5	TRBV6-5	TRBD2	CASSYEGASGVETQYF	TGTGCCAGCAGTTACGAGGGGGCTAGCGGGGTAGAGACCCAGTACTTC
NA	TRBJ2-3	TRBV2	TRBD1	CASRPTTGGTQYF	TGTGCCAGCAGACCTACCACAGGGGGCACGCAGTATTTT
few	TRBJ1-5	TRBV7-2	NA	CASSSIRGNQPQHF	TGTGCCAGCAGCTCGATACGGGGCAATCAGCCCCAGCATTTT
NA	TRBJ2-5	TRBV5-1	TRBD1	CASSSSGTGVTETQYF	TGCGCCAGCAGCTCCTCCGGGACAGGGGTTACAGAGACCCAGTACTTC
NA	TRBJ1-4	TRBV5-8	NA	CASSLGLTVEKLFF	TGTGCCAGCAGCTTGGGCTTGACGGTGGAAAAACTGTTTTTT
NA	TRBJ1-3	TRBV7-6	NA	CASSVGPNSGNTIYF	TGTGCCAGCAGCGTGGGACCGAACTCTGGAAACACCATATATTTT
NA	TRBJ2-6	TRBV6-1	NA	CASSEIGSGANVLTF	TGTGCCAGCAGTGAGATCGGCTCTGGGGCCAACGTCCTGACTTTC
NA	TRBJ2-5	TRBV6-1	TRBD1	CASSETGFQETQYF	TGTGCCAGCAGTGAGACAGGGTTCCAAGAGACCCAGTACTTC
NA	TRBJ2-7	TRBV18	NA	CASSMRQESYEQYF	TGTGCCAGCTCAATGAGACAGGAGAGCTACGAGCAGTACTTC
NA	TRBJ1-2	TRBV6-5	NA	CASSPYWGLYGYTF	TGTGCCAGCAGTCCGTATTGGGGGCTCTATGGCTACACCTTC
NA	TRBJ1-4	TRBV2	NA	CASRHNEKLFF	TGTGCCAGCAGACACAATGAAAAACTGTTTTTT
NA	TRBJ1-1	TRBV11-2	NA	CASSSDRNTEAFF	TGTGCCAGCAGCTCAGATAGAAACACTGAAGCTTTCTTT
few	TRBJ2-2	TRBV11-2	NA	CASSSRDGTGELFF	TGTGCCAGCAGCTCGAGGGACGGCACCGGGGAGCTGTTTTTT
once	TRBJ1-2	TRBV28	TRBD1	CASSLFGTVPYGYTF	TGTGCCAGCAGTTTATTCGGGACAGTCCCCTATGGCTACACCTTC
once	TRBJ1-2	TRBV5-4	NA	CASSLMSGTGRRGYGYTF	TGTGCCAGCAGCTTGATGTCCGGAACAGGCCGACGAGGTTATGGCTACACCTTC
NA	TRBJ1-2	TRBV5-1	TRBD1	CASSLGQGAYGYTF	TGCGCCAGCAGCTTGGGGCAGGGGGCCTATGGCTACACCTTC
NA	TRBJ2-3	TRBV10-3	TRBD2	CAISAGGWADTQYF	TGTGCCATCAGTGCCGGGGGGTGGGCAGATACGCAGTATTTT
once	TRBJ1-2	TRBV6-1	NA	CASSDEGGYGYTF	TGTGCCAGCAGTGACGAGGGTGGGTATGGCTACACCTTC
NA	TRBJ1-1	TRBV7-8	NA	CASSLEPSNTEAFF	TGTGCCAGCAGCTTAGAACCCTCGAACACTGAAGCTTTCTTT
NA	TRBJ2-1	TRBV7-9	NA	CASTSIPSSSYNEQFF	TGTGCCAGCACCTCTATACCCTCGAGCTCCTACAATGAGCAGTTCTTC
NA	TRBJ1-5	TRBV2	NA	CASSEHNGHQPQHF	TGTGCCAGCAGTGAACATAACGGGCATCAGCCCCAGCATTTT
NA	TRBJ2-1	TRBV7-6	NA	CASSPRPTYNEQFF	TGTGCCAGCAGCCCTCGACCGACCTACAATGAGCAGTTCTTC
NA	TRBJ2-1	TRBV6-6	NA	CASSYYEQFF	TGTGCCAGCAGTTACTATGAGCAGTTCTTC